The 5 T cell receptor beta chains below were found in one sample sequenced in a study of post-analysis software for immune sequencing data. Whole-study results and caveats: Controls showed lower frequencies than patients for five TRBV segments, and TRBV5-6, TRBV5-1 and TRBV20-1 were among these.

The TCR beta cDNA libraries contained unique molecular identifiers. TCRdb independently ran MiXCR on the PCR reads; one entry per CDR3 protein. The repertoire holds hundreds of thousands of distinct CDR3 sequences, with 55% to 70% as singletons. Their antigens remain unidentified. The sample consisted of blood. The receptors here all came from a girl aged 2 to 9 with multiple sclerosis.

In its sample, this clonotype was seen a few times. This chain connects TRBV6-1 to TRBJ2-1; D possibly corresponds to TRBD2 (6 bases). With 3 bases removed from V and 0 bases from J, the gap between germline ends came to 12 bases. CDR3 length: 16 residues. Germline V gene lookup returns CDR1 MNHNS and CDR2 SASEGT. The CDR3 coding sequence is TGTGCCAGCAGTGATTTGGCGGGGAGCTCCTACAATGAGCAGTTCTTC. Residues: CASSDLAGSSYNEQFF.

The rearrangement links TRBV4-1 to TRBJ2-7; no clear D gene. The V and J ends lost 5 bases and 0 bases respectively, with 11 bases between them. The CDR3 loop spans 14 amino acids. Germline values: CDR1 MGHRA, CDR2 YSYEKL. Here the CDR3 DNA reads TGCGCCAGCAGCTCTCGCTGGATCTCCTACGAGCAGTACTTC. Protein: CASSSRWISYEQYF.

This clonotype was seen more than once but under ten times. This chain connects TRBV7-2 to TRBJ2-1, with 7 bases fitting TRBD2. This CDR3 region has 16 residues. Trimming took 3 bases from V and 4 from J; bases not matched to a gene: 9. Germline lookup yields CDR1 SGHTA and CDR2 FQGNSA. The CDR3 nucleotides read TGTGCCAGCAGCTTTCAACTAGCGCGGCCTTACAATGAGCAGTTCTTC. Translation gives CASSFQLARPYNEQFF. Together with reference TRBV7-2 and TRBJ2-1, the CDR3 gives the full variable domain: GAGVSQSPSNKVTEKGKDVELRCDPISGHTALYWYRQSLGQGLEFLIYFQGNSAPDKSGLPSDRFSAERTGGSVSTLTIQRTQQEDSAVYLCASSFQLARPYNEQFFGPGTRLTVL.

V is TRBV5-6 and J is TRBJ1-1; TRBD1 matches at 10 bases. The length of the CDR3 is 15 residues. Germline values: CDR1 SGHDT, CDR2 YYEEEE. The J segment lost 3 bases and the V segment lost 4 bases, leaving 6 bases of the junction unmatched. The CDR3, as DNA: TGTGCCAGCAGCCACGGGACAGGGGCACACACTGAAGCTTTCTTT. As protein: CASSHGTGAHTEAFF.

This sequence joins TRBV4-1 and TRBJ2-5, with 9 positions matching TRBD2. V dropped 3 bases and J dropped 4; count of bases not matched to a gene: 9. Germline CDR1 reads MGHRA; CDR2 reads YSYEKL. The length of the CDR3 is 16 residues. CDR3 DNA sequence: TGCGCCAGCAGCCAGGGAGGAGCGGGAGGCGGAGAGACCCAGTACTTC. The encoded protein is CASSQGGAGGGETQYF.